These 13 T cell receptor beta chains were all obtained from the same sample, sequenced in a study of blood T cell repertoires in COVID-19. Only in-frame clones appear in the TCRdb table, and some are missing; sequencing was by immunoSEQ multiplex PCR. The sample holds around 100,000 clones, roughly nine tenths seen once. The specimen was peripheral blood. Receptor source: an elderly woman in a cohort sampled during active COVID-19.

The chain combines TRBV6-5 with TRBJ2-5, with 7 bases matching TRBD2. CDR3 length equals 15 residues. The germline gives CDR1 MNHEY, CDR2 SVGAGI. V was clipped by 4 bases and J by 5 bases; unmatched bases: 10. The CDR3 loop is CASSSRGVRVETQYF. For the CDR3, the DNA is TGTGCCAGCAGTTCCCGGGGGGTACGGGTTGAGACCCAGTACTTC.

J is TRBJ2-7 and V is TRBV19; D remains unclear. Trimming shortened V by 1 base and J by 7 bases, and 11 bases separated the two germline ends. Germline V gene lookup returns CDR1 LNHDA and CDR2 SQIVND (reference sequence). The CDR3 extends over 13 amino acids. This CDR3 reads CASSIVRAEEQYF. The CDR3 DNA follows: TGTGCCAGTAGTATAGTCCGTGCGGAGGAGCAGTACTTC. The whole variable domain, filled in from reference TRBV19 and TRBJ2-7, reads DGGITQSPKYLFRKEGQNVTLSCEQNLNHDAMYWYRQDPGQGLRLIYYSQIVNDFQKGDIAEGYSVSREKKESFPLTVTSAQKNPTAFYLCASSIVRAEEQYFGPGTRLTVT.

The rearrangement links TRBV7-9 to TRBJ2-5; D call uncertain. This CDR3 has 13 residues. Germline V gene lookup returns CDR1 SEHNR and CDR2 FQNEAQ (reference sequence). Trimming pared 1 base from V and 5 bases from J, leaving 8 bases between. CDR3 amino acids: CASSLGSPETQYF. The CDR3 DNA reads TGTGCCAGCAGCTTAGGGAGTCCGGAGACCCAGTACTTC.

The chain employs TRBV19 and TRBJ2-1; D gene uncertain. Germline V CDR1 and CDR2: LNHDA, SQIVND (reference sequence). The CDR3 runs 15 residues. Trimming shortened V by 4 bases and J by 0 bases, and 10 bases separated the two germline ends. The CDR3 nucleotides are TGTGCCAGTAGTAGCTTGACAACCTCCTACAATGAGCAGTTCTTC. Its protein is CASSSLTTSYNEQFF.

The chain is built from TRBV6-5 and TRBJ1-3, with TRBD1 matching 7 bases. The J segment lost 2 bases and the V segment lost 8 bases, leaving 6 bases of the junction unmatched. Germline lookup yields CDR1 MNHEY and CDR2 SVGAGI. The CDR3 totals 14 residues. The CDR3 is CASAMTGTGNTIYF. The CDR3 nucleotides are TGTGCCAGCGCTATGACAGGGACTGGAAACACCATATATTTT.

Only a few counts were recorded for this clone. The V and J genes are TRBV19 and TRBJ2-7, with a tentative D call TRBD2 (6 bases). CDR3 length: 14 residues. V shed 6 bases and J shed 0 bases, with 12 bases lying between them. Germline CDR1 reads LNHDA; CDR2 reads SQIVND (reference sequence). CDR3 region: CASRRTMTSYEQYF. DNA for the CDR3: TGTGCCAGTAGAAGGACTATGACCTCCTACGAGCAGTACTTC.

This rearrangement joins TRBV4-1 to TRBJ2-1; TRBD2 aligns across 13 bases. Trimming took 0 bases from V and 4 from J; bases not matched to a gene: 3. CDR3 length equals 17 residues. CDR1 is MGHRA, CDR2 YSYEKL, per germline. The CDR3 DNA reads TGCGCCAGCAGCCAAGAACTAGCGGGAGGGGAATACAATGAGCAGTTCTTC. Protein product: CASSQELAGGEYNEQFF.

The V gene is TRBV6-5, the J gene TRBJ2-3, with D maybe TRBD2 (6 bases). Trimming took off 8 bases at V and 7 bases at J, with 19 bases between the two ends. The CDR3 loop spans 14 amino acids. CDR1 MNHEY and CDR2 SVGAGI come from the germline V gene. The CDR3 is CASRSGEVGNTQYF. CDR3 DNA sequence: TGTGCCAGCCGCTCGGGGGAAGTGGGAAATACGCAGTATTTT.

The rearrangement joins TRBV28 to TRBJ2-7; possible D gene TRBD1, 6 bases. Germline assignment: CDR1 MDHEN and CDR2 SYDVKM. The germline V and J ends were trimmed by 3 bases and 6 bases, with 15 bases remaining between them. The CDR3 runs to 14 residues. The CDR3 reads CASSLVQGSSEQYF. In DNA, the CDR3 is TGTGCCAGCAGTTTGGTACAGGGATCGTCCGAGCAGTACTTC.

The V and J genes are TRBV7-9 and TRBJ2-2, with 11 bases that match TRBD2. The germline CDR1 and CDR2 sequences are SEHNR and FQNEAQ (reference sequence). Unmatched junction bases numbered 8, after V lost 2 bases and J lost 3 bases. This CDR3 is built from 18 residues. The CDR3 DNA follows: TGTGCCAGCAGCTTAAGACTAGCGGGGAACTGGGACACCGGGGAGCTGTTTTTT. This encodes CASSLRLAGNWDTGELFF.

The J gene is TRBJ2-1, the V gene TRBV10-1; 13 bases map to TRBD2. Germline lookup yields CDR1 WNHNN and CDR2 SYGVQD (reference sequence). The CDR3 runs 15 residues. Unmatched junction bases numbered 3, after V lost 5 bases and J lost 5 bases. DNA of the CDR3: TGCGCCAGCAGTCCTGGGACTAGCGGGGACAATGAGCAGTTCTTC. This codes for CASSPGTSGDNEQFF.

This rearrangement joins TRBV28 to TRBJ1-1; unclear D gene. CDR1 MDHEN and CDR2 SYDVKM come from the germline V gene. CDR3 length: 12 residues. V was clipped by 6 bases and J by 5 bases, with 10 bases between them. The CDR3, as DNA: TGTGCCAGCAGACCTCAGCGGACTGAAGCTTTCTTT. It yields the protein CASRPQRTEAFF.

The V and J genes are TRBV5-4 and TRBJ1-2; D might be TRBD1 (5 bases). The CDR3 is made up of 14 amino acids. Trimming removed 1 base from V and 2 bases from J, with 9 bases in between. Germline CDR1 is SGHNT and CDR2 is YYREEE (reference sequence). The CDR3 region is CASSLSQGNYGYTF. The CDR3 coding sequence is TGTGCCAGCAGCTTGAGTCAGGGCAACTATGGCTACACCTTC.